The 10 T cell receptor beta chains reported below all come from one sample, sequenced in a study of tumor-infiltrating lymphocytes in primary liver carcinoma. Using a constant-region primer together with ProtoScript II reverse transcriptase, TCR beta cDNA was made from 450 to 600 ng of total RNA. TCR beta libraries came from three nested multiplex PCR rounds using slightly modified ARM-PCR. The two initial PCR rounds, roughly 9 cycles each, used TRBV1-TRBV30 forward and C-beta reverse primers. TCRdb reprocessed the multiplex PCR reads with MiXCR, giving one entry per CDR3 protein. The data show more than 85,000 distinct CDR3 sequences, roughly 80% seen once. Co-extracting RNA and DNA was done with 20-30 mg of unsorted bulk tissue as input. The sequenced material came from liver tumor tissue from sampling region 3. Subset of the sample: tumor region T3, left-lateral pole. The receptor source for this set is a man between 35 and 55 years old with primary liver carcinoma and hepatitis B virus infection.

Worth noting for this clonotype: One end of the junction is discordant with germline, which a read error may explain. The rearrangement links TRBV5-6 to TRBJ2-7, with D hard to call. Per germline, CDR1 SGHDT and CDR2 YYEEEE. CDR3 length: 15 amino acids. CDR3 region: CASSSWGLSSCEQCF. The CDR3 bases are TGTGCCAGCAGCTCCTGGGGTCTCTCTTCCTGCGAGCAGTGCTTC.

Ten or more counts support this clonotype. The CDR3 here is CASGQGNTIYF. The CDR3 DNA follows: TGTGCCAGCGGGCAGGGAAACACCATATATTTT. The chain couples TRBV7-3 to TRBJ1-3; no reliable D call. V lost 8 bases to trimming and J lost 4 bases, with 6 bases between them. Germline values: CDR1 SGHTA, CDR2 FQGTGA. The CDR3 covers 11 residues.

On this clonotype itself: A read error may produce the germline difference seen at one junction end. This sequence joins TRBV5-4 and TRBJ1-1; D call uncertain. This CDR3 contains 15 residues. From germline, CDR1 is SGHNT and CDR2 YYREEE (reference sequence). This chain's CDR3 is CDSSLREGGDTEAFF. CDR3 in DNA: TGTGACAGCAGCTTGCGAGAGGGCGGGGACACTGAAGCTTTCTTT. Using reference TRBV5-4 and TRBJ1-1 for the parts outside the CDR3, the full variable domain is ETGVTQSPTHLIKTRGQQVTLRCSSQSGHNTVSWYQQALGQGPQFIFQYYREEENGRGNFPPRFSGLQFPNYSSELNVNALELDDSALYLCDSSLREGGDTEAFFGQGTRLTVV.

Remarks on this clonotype: Because it lacks the conserved phenylalanine or tryptophan at the end, this CDR3 is likely a read error. The chain uses TRBV29-1 and TRBJ2-5; TRBD2 is a possible D gene (5 bases). The CDR3 loop spans 13 amino acids. Germline CDR1 reads SQVTM; CDR2 reads ANQGSEA. Here the CDR3 DNA reads TGCAGCTCATCAGCGGAGGACCAGGAGACCCAGTACTTA. It codes for CSSSAEDQETQYL.

This clonotype occurred many times. The chain employs TRBV5-6 and TRBJ2-7; D not resolved. Germline values: CDR1 SGHDT, CDR2 YYEEEE. CDR3 size: 11 residues. The germline V and J ends were trimmed by 3 bases and 7 bases, with 8 bases remaining between them. This CDR3 reads CASSSLREQYF. The CDR3 nucleotides read TGTGCCAGCAGCTCCCTCAGGGAGCAGTACTTC.

With regard to this clonotype: One end of the junction is discordant with germline, which a read error may explain. The CDR3 region is CASSLRAYNEQLF. DNA of the CDR3: TGTGCCAGCAGTTTAAGAGCCTACAATGAGCAGCTCTTC. This chain links TRBV12-3 or TRBV12-4 with TRBJ2-1; D gene ambiguous. The CDR3 loop spans 13 amino acids.

Details on this clonotype: A junction boundary mismatches the germline segment, possibly from a read error. This chain joins TRBV6-5 and TRBJ2-3, with D possibly being TRBD1 (5 bases). The germline CDR1 and CDR2 sequences are MNHEY and SVGAGI. This CDR3 has 13 amino acids. The CDR3 bases are TGTGTCAGCAGTCTCCAGGGCACAGATGCGCAATATTTT. It codes for CVSSLQGTDAQYF.

The chain combines TRBV12-3 or TRBV12-4 with TRBJ2-5; D is tentatively TRBD1 or TRBD2 (6 bases each). V was pared by 2 bases and J by 13 bases, with 17 bases between. This CDR3 is 13 amino acids long. CDR3 sequence (DNA): TGTGCCAGCAGTTTAATAGAGGGGGAGGCCCGGTACTTC. Translating it yields CASSLIEGEARYF.

To note about this clonotype: This sequence may be a read error, since a much larger clone differs from it by one base. The conserved phenylalanine or tryptophan normally closing the CDR3 is absent here, so this likely arose from a read error. DNA for the CDR3: TGTGCCTTGGAGATACGGGACAGAGCCTACGAGCAGTACTAC. It codes for CALEIRDRAYEQYY. The chain links TRBV30 to TRBJ2-7; the match to TRBD1 covers 7 bases. The CDR3 length is 14 residues. Per germline, CDR1 GTSNPN and CDR2 SVGIG (reference sequence). V lost 7 bases and J lost 2; bases outside the gene matches: 11.

A word on this clonotype: The germline gene is not matched at one end of the junction; a read error may be the cause. The V gene is TRBV11-2, the J gene TRBJ2-2; D possibly corresponds to TRBD1 (5 bases). This CDR3 contains 14 residues. The germline V gene encodes CDR1 SGHAT and CDR2 FQNNGV. Written as DNA, the CDR3 is TGTGCCAGCAGCAAAGACTCGGACACCGTGGAGCTGTTTTTC. Protein: CASSKDSDTVELFF.